The rows below give T cell receptor beta chains drawn from one sample of a study of T-cell memory formation after mild COVID-19. TCRdb reanalysed the 5' RACE reads using MiXCR and keeps one entry per CDR3 protein. This table holds fewer than 350,000 distinct CDR3 sequences, 15% to 20% found once. The sample consisted of PBMCs or a T cell subset sorted from them (not recorded which). The receptors come from a man younger than 35 who had mild COVID-19 (a few samples of this study predate the infection). Cell type and time point are not known. The CDR3 runs from the conserved cysteine through the conserved F or W. D genes are given only for firm matches. Rows give clone size only sometimes, using once, few, many, or a class for an expanded clone.

CDR3 protein: CASSTLAGPSTDTQYF; CDR3 DNA: TGTGCCAGCAGCACACTAGCGGGGCCGAGCACAGATACGCAGTATTTT; J gene: TRBJ2-3; D gene: TRBD2; CDR3 length: 16; clone size: few; V gene: TRBV7-9
CDR3 protein: CASSLYRRDTEAFF; CDR3 DNA: TGTGCCAGCAGCTTGTACCGGAGGGACACTGAAGCTTTCTTT; J gene: TRBJ1-1; D gene: .; CDR3 length: 14; clone size: .; V gene: TRBV5-6
CDR3 protein: CSARDWGQGMNIQYF; CDR3 DNA: TGCAGTGCTAGAGATTGGGGACAGGGTATGAACATTCAGTACTTC; J gene: TRBJ2-4; D gene: TRBD1; CDR3 length: 15; clone size: many; V gene: TRBV20-1
CDR3 protein: CASSSGQGEYQETQYF; CDR3 DNA: TGTGCCAGCAGCTCCGGACAGGGAGAGTACCAAGAGACCCAGTACTTC; J gene: TRBJ2-5; D gene: TRBD1; CDR3 length: 16; clone size: few; V gene: TRBV11-3
CDR3 protein: CASSLSLREGTGELFF; CDR3 DNA: TGCGCCAGCAGCTTGTCGCTACGTGAGGGCACCGGGGAGCTGTTTTTT; J gene: TRBJ2-2; D gene: .; CDR3 length: 16; clone size: .; V gene: TRBV5-1
CDR3 protein: CASSYRGVVREGTQYF; CDR3 DNA: TGTGCCAGCAGTTATCGGGGGGTCGTCCGGGAGGGTACGCAGTATTTT; J gene: TRBJ2-3; D gene: TRBD2; CDR3 length: 16; clone size: .; V gene: TRBV27
CDR3 protein: CSVDTVQQFF; CDR3 DNA: TGCAGCGTTGATACAGTACAGCAGTTCTTC; J gene: TRBJ2-1; D gene: .; CDR3 length: 10; clone size: many; V gene: TRBV29-1
CDR3 protein: CASSFPGLTNSPLHF; CDR3 DNA: TGTGCCAGCAGTTTTCCGGGACTTACTAATTCACCCCTCCACTTT; J gene: TRBJ1-6; D gene: .; CDR3 length: 15; clone size: .; V gene: TRBV28
CDR3 protein: CATNSGDQPQHF; CDR3 DNA: TGTGCCACCAATTCCGGGGATCAGCCCCAGCATTTT; J gene: TRBJ1-5; D gene: .; CDR3 length: 12; clone size: .; V gene: TRBV24-1
CDR3 protein: CASRSRTGGSYEQYF; CDR3 DNA: TGTGCCAGCAGAAGCCGGACAGGGGGCTCCTACGAGCAGTACTTC; J gene: TRBJ2-7; D gene: TRBD1; CDR3 length: 15; clone size: .; V gene: TRBV6-2/TRBV6-3
CDR3 protein: CASSLVQGTGAVEYF; CDR3 DNA: TGTGCCAGCAGCTTAGTCCAGGGGACAGGGGCGGTTGAGTACTTC; J gene: TRBJ2-5; D gene: TRBD1; CDR3 length: 15; clone size: .; V gene: TRBV7-2
CDR3 protein: CASSQDIWQGARDTQYF; CDR3 DNA: TGCGCCAGCAGCCAAGATATTTGGCAGGGGGCAAGAGATACGCAGTATTTT; J gene: TRBJ2-3; D gene: TRBD1; CDR3 length: 17; clone size: few; V gene: TRBV4-3
CDR3 protein: CASSFDSLLEDTQYF; CDR3 DNA: TGTGCCAGCAGCTTCGACTCCCTTTTGGAAGATACGCAGTATTTT; J gene: TRBJ2-3; D gene: .; CDR3 length: 15; clone size: many; V gene: TRBV5-5
CDR3 protein: CASSHGGGTDTQYF; CDR3 DNA: TGCGCCAGCAGCCACGGGGGGGGCACAGATACGCAGTATTTT; J gene: TRBJ2-3; D gene: TRBD2; CDR3 length: 14; clone size: few; V gene: TRBV4-1
CDR3 protein: CASSPGQGSWETQYF; CDR3 DNA: TGTGCCAGCAGCCCAGGACAGGGGTCATGGGAGACCCAGTACTTC; J gene: TRBJ2-5; D gene: TRBD1; CDR3 length: 15; clone size: few; V gene: TRBV7-2
CDR3 protein: CASSPRGLAGSTDTQYF; CDR3 DNA: TGTGCCAGCAGCCCGCGGGGACTAGCGGGGAGCACAGATACGCAGTATTTT; J gene: TRBJ2-3; D gene: TRBD2; CDR3 length: 17; clone size: few; V gene: TRBV7-2
CDR3 protein: CASSPRDGSSGNTIYF; CDR3 DNA: TGTGCCAGCAGCCCCCGGGACGGCAGCTCTGGAAACACCATATATTTT; J gene: TRBJ1-3; D gene: .; CDR3 length: 16; clone size: .; V gene: TRBV7-2
CDR3 protein: CASSTSGGPDEQFF; CDR3 DNA: TGTGCCAGTAGTACTAGCGGGGGGCCGGATGAGCAGTTCTTC; J gene: TRBJ2-1; D gene: TRBD2; CDR3 length: 14; clone size: .; V gene: TRBV19
CDR3 protein: CASSLWGGSSNSPLHF; CDR3 DNA: TGTGCCAGCAGTCTCTGGGGGGGGTCTAGTAATTCACCCCTCCACTTT; J gene: TRBJ1-6; D gene: .; CDR3 length: 16; clone size: many; V gene: TRBV12-3/TRBV12-4
CDR3 protein: CSARGGEVTDTQYF; CDR3 DNA: TGCAGTGCGAGAGGAGGGGAGGTCACAGATACGCAGTATTTT; J gene: TRBJ2-3; D gene: .; CDR3 length: 14; clone size: .; V gene: TRBV20-1
CDR3 protein: CASIYGGINEQFF; CDR3 DNA: TGTGCCAGCATCTACGGGGGTATCAATGAGCAGTTCTTC; J gene: TRBJ2-1; D gene: .; CDR3 length: 13; clone size: few; V gene: TRBV12-3/TRBV12-4
CDR3 protein: CASIDTSVDTQYF; CDR3 DNA: TGTGCCAGCATCGATACTAGCGTAGATACGCAGTATTTT; J gene: TRBJ2-3; D gene: .; CDR3 length: 13; clone size: few; V gene: TRBV21-1
CDR3 protein: CASSSPGGGNYGYTF; CDR3 DNA: TGTGCCAGCAGTTCTCCCGGCGGGGGCAACTATGGCTACACCTTC; J gene: TRBJ1-2; D gene: .; CDR3 length: 15; clone size: .; V gene: TRBV6-2/TRBV6-3
CDR3 protein: CASSQRLDTEAFF; CDR3 DNA: TGTGCCAGCAGCCAAAGATTAGACACTGAAGCTTTCTTT; J gene: TRBJ1-1; D gene: .; CDR3 length: 13; clone size: many; V gene: TRBV7-2
CDR3 protein: CASSEFEETQYF; CDR3 DNA: TGTGCCAGCAGTGAATTTGAGGAGACCCAGTACTTC; J gene: TRBJ2-5; D gene: .; CDR3 length: 12; clone size: .; V gene: TRBV2
CDR3 protein: CASSLRRVGDEQFF; CDR3 DNA: TGCGCCAGCAGCTTGAGGAGGGTCGGCGATGAGCAGTTCTTC; J gene: TRBJ2-1; D gene: .; CDR3 length: 14; clone size: .; V gene: TRBV5-1
CDR3 protein: CASSNQGRGYQYEQYF; CDR3 DNA: TGTGCCAGCAGCAACCAGGGCAGGGGCTATCAGTACGAGCAGTACTTC; J gene: TRBJ2-7; D gene: .; CDR3 length: 16; clone size: many; V gene: TRBV11-2
CDR3 protein: CASRLGTSGGQETQYF; CDR3 DNA: TGTGCCAGCAGACTCGGGACTAGCGGGGGTCAAGAGACCCAGTACTTC; J gene: TRBJ2-5; D gene: TRBD2; CDR3 length: 16; clone size: few; V gene: TRBV27
CDR3 protein: CASSTPGATEAFF; CDR3 DNA: TGTGCCAGCAGCACTCCGGGGGCCACTGAAGCTTTCTTT; J gene: TRBJ1-1; D gene: .; CDR3 length: 13; clone size: few; V gene: TRBV6-2/TRBV6-3